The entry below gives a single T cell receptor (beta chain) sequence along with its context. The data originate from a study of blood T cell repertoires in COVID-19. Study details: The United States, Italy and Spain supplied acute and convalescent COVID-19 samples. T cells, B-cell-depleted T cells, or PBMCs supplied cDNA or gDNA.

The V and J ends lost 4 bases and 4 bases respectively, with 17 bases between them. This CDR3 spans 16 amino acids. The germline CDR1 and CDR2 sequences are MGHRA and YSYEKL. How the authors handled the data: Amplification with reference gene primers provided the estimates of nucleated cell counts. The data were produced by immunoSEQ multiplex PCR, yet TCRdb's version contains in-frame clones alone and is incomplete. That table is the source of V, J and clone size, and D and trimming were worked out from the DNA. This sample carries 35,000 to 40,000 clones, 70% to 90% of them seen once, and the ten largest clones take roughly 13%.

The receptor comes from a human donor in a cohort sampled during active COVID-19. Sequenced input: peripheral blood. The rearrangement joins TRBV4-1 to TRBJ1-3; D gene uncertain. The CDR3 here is CASSPSGRSGGNTIYF. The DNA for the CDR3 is TGCGCCAGCAGCCCAAGCGGGAGGTCGGGGGGAAACACCATATATTTT.